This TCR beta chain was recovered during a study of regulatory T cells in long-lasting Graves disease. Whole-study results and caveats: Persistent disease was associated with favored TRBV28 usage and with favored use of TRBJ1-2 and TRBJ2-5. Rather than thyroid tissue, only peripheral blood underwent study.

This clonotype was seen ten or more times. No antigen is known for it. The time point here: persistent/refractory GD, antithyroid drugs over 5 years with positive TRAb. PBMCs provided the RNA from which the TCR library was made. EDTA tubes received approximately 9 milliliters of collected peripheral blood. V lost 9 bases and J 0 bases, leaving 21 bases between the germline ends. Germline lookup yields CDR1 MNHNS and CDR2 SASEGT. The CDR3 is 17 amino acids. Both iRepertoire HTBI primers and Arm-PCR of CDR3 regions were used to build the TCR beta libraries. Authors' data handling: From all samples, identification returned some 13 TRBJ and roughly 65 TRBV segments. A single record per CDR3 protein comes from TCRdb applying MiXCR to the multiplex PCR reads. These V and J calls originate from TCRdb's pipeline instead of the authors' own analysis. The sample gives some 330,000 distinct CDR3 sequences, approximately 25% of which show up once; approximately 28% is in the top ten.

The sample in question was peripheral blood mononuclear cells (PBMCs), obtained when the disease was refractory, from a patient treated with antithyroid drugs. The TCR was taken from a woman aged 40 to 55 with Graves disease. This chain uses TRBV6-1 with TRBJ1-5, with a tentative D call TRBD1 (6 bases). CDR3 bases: TGTGCCAGTTACTCAGGGGCGAGGTTGGATAGCAATCAGCCCCAGCATTTT. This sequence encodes CASYSGARLDSNQPQHF.